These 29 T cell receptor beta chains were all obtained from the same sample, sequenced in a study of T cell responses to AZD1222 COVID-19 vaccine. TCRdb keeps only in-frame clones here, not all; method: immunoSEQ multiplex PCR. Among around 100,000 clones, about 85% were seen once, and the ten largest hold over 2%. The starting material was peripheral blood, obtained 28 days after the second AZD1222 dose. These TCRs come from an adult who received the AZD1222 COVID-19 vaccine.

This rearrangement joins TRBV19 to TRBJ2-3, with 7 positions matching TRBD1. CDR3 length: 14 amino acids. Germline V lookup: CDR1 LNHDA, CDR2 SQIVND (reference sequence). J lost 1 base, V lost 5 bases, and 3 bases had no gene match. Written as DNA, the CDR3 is TGTGCCAGTAGTCTCCAGGGGGGCACAGATACGCAGTATTTT. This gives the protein CASSLQGGTDTQYF.

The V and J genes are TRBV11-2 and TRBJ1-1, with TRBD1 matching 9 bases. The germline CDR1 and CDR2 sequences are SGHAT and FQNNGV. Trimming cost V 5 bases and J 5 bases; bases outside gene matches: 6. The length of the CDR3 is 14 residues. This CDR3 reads CASSLKDRGTEAFF. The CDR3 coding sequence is TGTGCCAGCAGCCTTAAGGACAGGGGAACTGAAGCTTTCTTT. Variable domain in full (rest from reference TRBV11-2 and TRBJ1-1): EAGVAQSPRYKIIEKRQSVAFWCNPISGHATLYWYQQILGQGPKLLIQFQNNGVVDDSQLPKDRFSAERLKGVDSTLKIQPAKLEDSAVYLCASSLKDRGTEAFFGQGTRLTVV.

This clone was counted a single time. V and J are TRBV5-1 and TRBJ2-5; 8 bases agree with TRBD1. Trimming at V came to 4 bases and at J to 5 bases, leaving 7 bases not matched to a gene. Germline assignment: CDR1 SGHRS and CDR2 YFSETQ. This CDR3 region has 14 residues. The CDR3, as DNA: TGCGCCAGCAGCCCAGACAGGGGATGGGAGACCCAGTACTTC. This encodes CASSPDRGWETQYF.

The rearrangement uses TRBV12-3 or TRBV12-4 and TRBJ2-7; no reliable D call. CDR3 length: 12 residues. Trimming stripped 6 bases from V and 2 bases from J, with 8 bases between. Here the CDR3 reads CASSRRPYEQYF. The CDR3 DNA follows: TGTGCCAGCAGCCGTCGTCCCTACGAGCAGTACTTC.

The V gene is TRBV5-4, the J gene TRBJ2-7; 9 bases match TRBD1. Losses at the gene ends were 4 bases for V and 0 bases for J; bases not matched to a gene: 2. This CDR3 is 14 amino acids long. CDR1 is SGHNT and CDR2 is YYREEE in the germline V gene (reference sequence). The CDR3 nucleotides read TGTGCCAGCAGCCGGGGACAGGGCTCCTACGAGCAGTACTTC. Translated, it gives CASSRGQGSYEQYF.

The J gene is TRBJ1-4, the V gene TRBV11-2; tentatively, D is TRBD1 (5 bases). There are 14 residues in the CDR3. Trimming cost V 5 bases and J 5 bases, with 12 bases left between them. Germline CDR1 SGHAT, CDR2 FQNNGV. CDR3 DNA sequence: TGTGCCAGCAGCCAGGACATAGTGAATGAAAAACTGTTTTTT. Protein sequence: CASSQDIVNEKLFF.

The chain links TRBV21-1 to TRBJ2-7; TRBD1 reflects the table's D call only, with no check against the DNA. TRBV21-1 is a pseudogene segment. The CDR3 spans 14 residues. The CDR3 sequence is CASKGDRGVYEQYF. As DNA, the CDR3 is TGTGCCAGCAAAGGAGACAGGGGAGTCTACGAGCAGTACTTC.

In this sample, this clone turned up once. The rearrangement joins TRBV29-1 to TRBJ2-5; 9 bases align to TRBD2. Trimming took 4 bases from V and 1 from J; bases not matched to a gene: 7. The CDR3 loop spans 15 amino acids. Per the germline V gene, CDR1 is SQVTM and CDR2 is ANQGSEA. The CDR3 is CSVGAGSGGQETQYF. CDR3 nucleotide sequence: TGCAGCGTTGGGGCGGGTAGCGGGGGCCAAGAGACCCAGTACTTC. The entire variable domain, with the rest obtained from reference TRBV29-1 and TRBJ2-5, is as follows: SAVISQKPSRDICQRGTSLTIQCQVDSQVTMMFWYRQQPGQSLTLIATANQGSEATYESGFVIDKFPISRPNLTFSTLTVSNMSPEDSSIYLCSVGAGSGGQETQYFGPGTRLLVL.

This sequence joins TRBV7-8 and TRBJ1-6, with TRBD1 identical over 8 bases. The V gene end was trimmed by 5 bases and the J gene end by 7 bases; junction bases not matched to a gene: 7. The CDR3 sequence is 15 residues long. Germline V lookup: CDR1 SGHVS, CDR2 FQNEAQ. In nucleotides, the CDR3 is TGTGCCAGCAGCCTAGGACAGGGAATGAATTCACCCCTCCACTTT. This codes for CASSLGQGMNSPLHF.

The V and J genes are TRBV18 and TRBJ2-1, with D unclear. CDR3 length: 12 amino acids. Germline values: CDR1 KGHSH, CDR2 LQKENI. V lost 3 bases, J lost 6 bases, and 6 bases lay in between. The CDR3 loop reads CASSPSGNEQFF. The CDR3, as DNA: TGTGCCAGCTCACCGTCGGGCAATGAGCAGTTCTTC.

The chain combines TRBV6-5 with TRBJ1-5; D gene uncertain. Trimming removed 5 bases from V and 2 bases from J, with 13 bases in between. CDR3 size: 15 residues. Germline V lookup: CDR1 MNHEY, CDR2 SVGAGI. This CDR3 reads CASSLKPRGNQPQHF. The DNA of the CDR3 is TGTGCCAGCAGTCTTAAACCTAGGGGCAATCAGCCCCAGCATTTT.

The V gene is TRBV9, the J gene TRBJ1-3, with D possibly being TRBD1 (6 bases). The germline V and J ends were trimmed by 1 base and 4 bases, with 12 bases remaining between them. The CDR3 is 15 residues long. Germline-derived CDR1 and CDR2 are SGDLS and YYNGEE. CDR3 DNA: TGTGCCAGCAGCGTAACGATGGGGGGCGGAAACACCATATATTTT. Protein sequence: CASSVTMGGGNTIYF. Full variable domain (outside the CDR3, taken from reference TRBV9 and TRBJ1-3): DSGVTQTPKHLITATGQRVTLRCSPRSGDLSVYWYQQSLDQGLQFLIQYYNGEERAKGNILERFSAQQFPDLHSELNLSSLELGDSALYFCASSVTMGGGNTIYFGEGSWLTVV.

The CDR3 protein is CASSQVRTSGGYNEQFF. The CDR3 DNA reads as TGCGCCAGCAGCCAGGTCCGAACTAGCGGGGGATACAATGAGCAGTTCTTC. The J gene is TRBJ2-1, the V gene TRBV4-1; 11 bases are shared with TRBD2. Germline CDR1 MGHRA, CDR2 YSYEKL. Trimming cost V 3 bases and J 4 bases; bases outside gene matches: 8. The CDR3 is 17 residues long.

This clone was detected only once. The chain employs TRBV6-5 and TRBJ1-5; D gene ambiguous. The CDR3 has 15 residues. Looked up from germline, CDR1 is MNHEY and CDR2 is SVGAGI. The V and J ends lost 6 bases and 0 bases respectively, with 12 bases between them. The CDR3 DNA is TGTGCCAGCAGAGTTACAGCTTATAGCAATCAGCCCCAGCATTTT. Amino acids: CASRVTAYSNQPQHF.

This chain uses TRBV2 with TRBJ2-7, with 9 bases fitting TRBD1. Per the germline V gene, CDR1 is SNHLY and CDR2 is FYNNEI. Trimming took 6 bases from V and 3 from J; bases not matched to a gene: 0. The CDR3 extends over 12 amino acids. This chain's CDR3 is CASRGQGYEQYF. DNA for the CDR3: TGTGCCAGCAGGGGACAGGGCTACGAGCAGTACTTC.

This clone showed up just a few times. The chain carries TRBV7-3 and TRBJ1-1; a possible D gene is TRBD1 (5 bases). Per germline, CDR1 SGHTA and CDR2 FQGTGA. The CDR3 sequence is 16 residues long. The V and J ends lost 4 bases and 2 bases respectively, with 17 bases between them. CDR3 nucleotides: TGTGCCAGCAGCTCCCAACCCTTGACAGCCAACACTGAAGCTTTCTTT. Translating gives CASSSQPLTANTEAFF.

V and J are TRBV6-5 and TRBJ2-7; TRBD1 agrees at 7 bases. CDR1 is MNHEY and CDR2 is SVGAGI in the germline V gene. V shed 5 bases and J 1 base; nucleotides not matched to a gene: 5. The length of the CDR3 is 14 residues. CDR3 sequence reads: CASSLDRNSYEQYF. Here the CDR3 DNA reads TGTGCCAGCAGTCTGGACAGGAATTCCTACGAGCAGTACTTC.

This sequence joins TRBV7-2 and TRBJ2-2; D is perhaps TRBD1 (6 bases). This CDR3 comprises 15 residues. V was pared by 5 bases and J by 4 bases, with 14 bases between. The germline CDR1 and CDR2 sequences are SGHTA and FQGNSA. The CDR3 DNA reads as TGTGCCAGCAGCCCACTGGACAGAAGCACCGGGGAGCTGTTTTTT. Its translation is CASSPLDRSTGELFF.

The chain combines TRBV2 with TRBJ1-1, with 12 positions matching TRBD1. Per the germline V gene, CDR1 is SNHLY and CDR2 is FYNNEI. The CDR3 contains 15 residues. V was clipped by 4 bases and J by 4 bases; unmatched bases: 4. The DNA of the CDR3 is TGTGCCAGCAGTGGGGACAGGGGGCTGGCCACTGAAGCTTTCTTT. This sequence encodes CASSGDRGLATEAFF. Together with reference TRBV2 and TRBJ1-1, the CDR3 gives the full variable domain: EPEVTQTPSHQVTQMGQEVILRCVPISNHLYFYWYRQILGQKVEFLVSFYNNEISEKSEIFDDQFSVERPDGSNFTLKIRSTKLEDSAMYFCASSGDRGLATEAFFGQGTRLTVV.

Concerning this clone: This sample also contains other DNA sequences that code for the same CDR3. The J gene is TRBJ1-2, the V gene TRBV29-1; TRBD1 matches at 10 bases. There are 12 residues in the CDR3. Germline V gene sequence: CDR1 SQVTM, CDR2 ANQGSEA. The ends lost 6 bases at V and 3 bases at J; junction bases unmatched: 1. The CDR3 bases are TGCAGCGTAGGGACAGGGGACTATGGCTACACCTTC. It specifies CSVGTGDYGYTF.

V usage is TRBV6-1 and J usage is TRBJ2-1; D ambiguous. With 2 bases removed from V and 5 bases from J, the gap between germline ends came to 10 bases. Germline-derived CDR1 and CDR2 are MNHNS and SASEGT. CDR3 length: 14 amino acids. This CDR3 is CASSEIYSHNEQFF. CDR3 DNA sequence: TGTGCCAGCAGTGAAATATACAGTCACAATGAGCAGTTCTTC.

Written as DNA, the CDR3 is TGTGCCAGCAGGGACTATAATTCACCCCTCCACTTT. Its protein is CASRDYNSPLHF. This sequence joins TRBV11-2 and TRBJ1-6; unclear D gene. Germline lookup yields CDR1 SGHAT and CDR2 FQNNGV. The germline V and J ends were trimmed by 6 bases and 3 bases, with 3 bases remaining between them. The CDR3 loop spans 12 amino acids.

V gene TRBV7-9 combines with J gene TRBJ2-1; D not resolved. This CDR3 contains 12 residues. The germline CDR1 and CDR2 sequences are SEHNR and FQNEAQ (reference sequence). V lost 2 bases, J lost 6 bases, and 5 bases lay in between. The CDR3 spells CASSLLSNEQFF. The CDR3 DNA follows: TGTGCCAGCAGCTTACTCAGCAATGAGCAGTTCTTC.

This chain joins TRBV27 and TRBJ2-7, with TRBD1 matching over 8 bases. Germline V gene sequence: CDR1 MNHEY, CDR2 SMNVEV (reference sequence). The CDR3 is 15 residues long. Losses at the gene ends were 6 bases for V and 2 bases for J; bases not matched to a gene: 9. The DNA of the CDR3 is TGTGCCAGCAGCCGCAGGGGGCCGCCGACCTACGAGCAGTACTTC. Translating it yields CASSRRGPPTYEQYF.

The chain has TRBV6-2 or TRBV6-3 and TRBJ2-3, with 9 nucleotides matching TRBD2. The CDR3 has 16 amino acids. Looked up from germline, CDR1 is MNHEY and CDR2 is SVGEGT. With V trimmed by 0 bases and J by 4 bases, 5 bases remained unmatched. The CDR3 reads CASSYSWREGPDTQYF. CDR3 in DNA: TGTGCCAGCAGTTACTCTTGGCGGGAGGGCCCAGATACGCAGTATTTT.

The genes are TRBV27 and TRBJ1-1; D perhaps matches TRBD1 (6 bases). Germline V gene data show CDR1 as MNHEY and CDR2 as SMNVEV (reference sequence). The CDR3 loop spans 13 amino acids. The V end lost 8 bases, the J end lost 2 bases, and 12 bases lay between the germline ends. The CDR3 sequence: CASGYRENTEAFF. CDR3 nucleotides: TGTGCCAGCGGATACAGGGAAAACACTGAAGCTTTCTTT.

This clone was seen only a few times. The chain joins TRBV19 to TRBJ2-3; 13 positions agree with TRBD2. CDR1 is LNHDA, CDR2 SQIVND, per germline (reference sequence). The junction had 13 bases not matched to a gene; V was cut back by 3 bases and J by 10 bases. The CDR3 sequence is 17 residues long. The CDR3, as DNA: TGTGCCAGTAGTATGGTAAGGACTAGCGGGAGAGACCCATCGCAGTATTTT. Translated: CASSMVRTSGRDPSQYF.

The CDR3 region is CASEREKRNGYTF. The CDR3 bases are TGTGCCAGCGAAAGGGAGAAAAGAAATGGCTACACCTTC. The chain combines TRBV2 with TRBJ1-2; D is unclear. V lost 8 bases to trimming and J lost 6 bases, with 16 bases between them. The CDR3 totals 13 residues. CDR1 and CDR2 (germline): SNHLY, FYNNEI.

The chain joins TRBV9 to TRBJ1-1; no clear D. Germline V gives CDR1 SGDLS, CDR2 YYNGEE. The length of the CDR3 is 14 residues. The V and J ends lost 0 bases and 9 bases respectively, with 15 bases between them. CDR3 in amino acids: CASSVDGRISQAFF. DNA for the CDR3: TGTGCCAGCAGCGTAGACGGTAGGATCAGTCAAGCTTTCTTT.